Shown below are 21 T cell receptor beta chains from a single sample sequenced in a study of blood T cell repertoires in COVID-19. The protocol was immunoSEQ multiplex PCR, while the TCRdb copy is restricted to in-frame clones and leaves out a portion. The sample consists of over 300,000 clones, approximately 88% of them appearing once. The material sequenced was peripheral blood. The source is a man between 35 and 55 years old with acute or convalescent COVID-19.

The V and J genes are TRBV28 and TRBJ1-2; possible D gene TRBD1, 5 bases. V lost 5 bases to trimming and J lost 7 bases, with 14 bases between them. Germline V gene lookup returns CDR1 MDHEN and CDR2 SYDVKM. The CDR3 extends over 13 amino acids. The CDR3 is CASSDMGGIGYTF. The CDR3 nucleotides read TGTGCCAGCAGTGATATGGGGGGAATTGGCTACACCTTC.

In this sample, this clone turned up once. J is TRBJ2-7 and V is TRBV27, with 7 bases that match TRBD1. The trim removed 5 bases at V and 8 bases at J, leaving 3 bases unmatched. The CDR3 spans 11 residues. Germline V lookup: CDR1 MNHEY, CDR2 SMNVEV (reference sequence). For the CDR3, the DNA is TGTGCCAGCAGTAGACAGGGAAAGCAGTACTTC. It is translated as CASSRQGKQYF.

This clone was counted between two and nine times. The same CDR3 also results from other DNA sequences found in this sample. This rearrangement joins TRBV5-1 to TRBJ2-7; 10 positions match TRBD1. This CDR3 comprises 14 residues. The J segment lost 10 bases and the V segment lost 3 bases, leaving 10 bases of the junction unmatched. From germline, CDR1 is SGHRS and CDR2 YFSETQ. Here the CDR3 reads CASSSRQGAGEQYF. CDR3 in DNA: TGCGCCAGCAGCTCAAGACAGGGGGCAGGAGAACAGTACTTC.

CDR3 amino acids: CASSEYDGGSYGYTF. The CDR3, as DNA: TGTGCCAGCAGTGAATACGACGGGGGAAGCTATGGCTACACCTTC. V usage is TRBV6-1 and J usage is TRBJ1-2; TRBD1 might be the D (5 bases). CDR1 is MNHNS, CDR2 SASEGT, per germline. V dropped 2 bases and J dropped 4 bases, with 14 bases sitting between them. The CDR3 contains 15 residues.

Only one count was recorded for this clone. Here the CDR3 DNA reads TGTGCCAGCAGTTTCGCCAGGAGGTATGGCTACACCTTC. It translates to CASSFARRYGYTF. V gene TRBV28 combines with J gene TRBJ1-2; no reliable D call. Trimming pared 3 bases from V and 5 bases from J, leaving 10 bases between. The CDR3 has 13 amino acids. Per the germline V gene, CDR1 is MDHEN and CDR2 is SYDVKM.

This chain joins TRBV27 and TRBJ1-4; 7 positions agree with TRBD1. With V trimmed by 2 bases and J by 3 bases, 3 bases remained unmatched. Germline CDR1 MNHEY, CDR2 SMNVEV (reference sequence). The CDR3 sequence is 15 residues long. The DNA of the CDR3 is TGTGCCAGCAGTTTAAGGAGGGGGCCTAATGAAAAACTGTTTTTT. It encodes CASSLRRGPNEKLFF.

The chain has TRBV2 and TRBJ1-5, with TRBD1 as a possible D gene (6 bases). This CDR3 has 15 amino acids. Looked up from germline, CDR1 is SNHLY and CDR2 is FYNNEI. V was clipped by 5 bases and J by 2 bases, with 13 bases between them. The DNA of the CDR3 is TGTGCCAGCAGTCTAGACAGGATTGGCAATCAGCCCCAGCATTTT. Its translation: CASSLDRIGNQPQHF.

This clone has a single count. The gene calls are TRBV7-2 and TRBJ1-3; D may be TRBD1 (5 bases). The germline V and J ends were trimmed by 1 base and 2 bases, with 9 bases remaining between them. The CDR3 contains 15 residues. In germline, CDR1 is SGHTA, CDR2 FQGNSA. This CDR3 reads CASSLGGGPGNTIYF. The CDR3 DNA is TGTGCCAGCAGCTTAGGGGGGGGACCTGGAAACACCATATATTTT.

This chain links TRBV7-2 with TRBJ2-5; 9 bases fit TRBD2. Looked up from germline, CDR1 is SGHTA and CDR2 is FQGNSA. V gave up 5 bases and J gave up 14 bases; unmatched junction bases: 9. CDR3 length: 12 residues. CDR3 DNA: TGTGCCAGCAGCCAAGACACCGGGACTAGCTACTTC. It translates to CASSQDTGTSYF.

This clone appeared a single time. The sample contains more than one DNA sequence encoding this CDR3. Written as DNA, the CDR3 is TGTGCCAGCAGCTCGACAGCTAACTATGGCTACACCTTC. Translated: CASSSTANYGYTF. The chain joins TRBV7-9 to TRBJ1-2; D is possibly TRBD1 (5 bases). Germline V gene data show CDR1 as SEHNR and CDR2 as FQNEAQ (reference sequence). The CDR3 is made up of 13 amino acids. The germline V and J ends were trimmed by 4 bases and 0 bases, with 6 bases remaining between them.

The chain recombines TRBV7-9 with TRBJ2-2; the match to TRBD2 covers 11 bases. CDR1 and CDR2 (germline): SEHNR, FQNEAQ (reference sequence). CDR3 length equals 17 residues. V was pared by 4 bases and J by 4 bases, with 8 bases of the junction left unmatched. Here the CDR3 DNA reads TGTGCCAGCAGCTCTTTAGCGGGAGGGCCTTCCACCGGGGAGCTGTTTTTT. It encodes CASSSLAGGPSTGELFF.

The V gene is TRBV11-2, the J gene TRBJ1-2; 8 nucleotides agree with TRBD1. The CDR3 consists of 16 residues. Germline CDR1 reads SGHAT; CDR2 reads FQNNGV. V was clipped by 1 base and J by 1 base; unmatched bases: 5. The CDR3 loop is CASSLGTGRINYGYTF. In nucleotides, the CDR3 is TGTGCCAGCAGCTTAGGGACAGGGCGTATTAACTATGGCTACACCTTC. The full variable domain, completed using reference TRBV11-2 and TRBJ1-2, is EAGVAQSPRYKIIEKRQSVAFWCNPISGHATLYWYQQILGQGPKLLIQFQNNGVVDDSQLPKDRFSAERLKGVDSTLKIQPAKLEDSAVYLCASSLGTGRINYGYTFGSGTRLTVV.

A few counts support this clone. The V and J genes are TRBV6-2 or TRBV6-3 and TRBJ2-1, with D tentatively TRBD2 (6 bases). This CDR3 has 13 residues. V was trimmed by 4 bases and J by 9 bases, leaving 13 bases between them. Germline CDR1 and CDR2: MNHEY and SVGEGT. DNA for the CDR3: TGTGCCAGCAGTTGGGTGGGAGGAGGTGAGCAGTTCTTC. It is translated as CASSWVGGGEQFF.

The gene calls are TRBV10-3 and TRBJ2-5; 10 bases line up with TRBD1. With 6 bases clipped from V and 5 bases from J, the junction kept 9 bases outside the gene matches. Germline values: CDR1 ENHRY, CDR2 SYGVKD. This CDR3 comprises 15 residues. CDR3 in amino acids: CAIRPGTGVVETQYF. CDR3 bases: TGTGCCATCAGACCCGGGACAGGGGTTGTGGAGACCCAGTACTTC.

The gene calls are TRBV3-1 (or the pseudogene TRBV3-2) and TRBJ2-7; 7 bases match TRBD1. After removal of 4 bases from V and 3 bases from J, the junction contained 18 bases not matched to a gene. Germline values: CDR1 LGHDT, CDR2 YNNKEL (reference sequence). This CDR3 has 18 residues. CDR3 residues: CASSRSVGGTVDYYEQYF. CDR3 coding DNA: TGTGCCAGCAGCCGAAGTGTGGGTGGGACAGTTGACTACTACGAGCAGTACTTC.

This chain joins TRBV19 and TRBJ2-7, with 8 nucleotides matching TRBD1. CDR3 length equals 14 residues. CDR1 and CDR2 from the germline V gene are LNHDA and SQIVND (reference sequence). V was pared by 3 bases and J by 5 bases, with 6 bases of the junction left unmatched. CDR3 coding DNA: TGTGCCAGTAGTATGGGAACAGGGGGTAACGAGCAGTACTTC. Protein: CASSMGTGGNEQYF.

The chain carries TRBV10-3 and TRBJ2-7, with 9 bases matching TRBD1. The CDR3 extends over 14 amino acids. V was pared by 5 bases and J by 4 bases, with 6 bases of the junction left unmatched. Germline-derived CDR1 and CDR2 are ENHRY and SYGVKD. The CDR3 here is CAISTGTGKYEQYF. As DNA, the CDR3 is TGTGCCATCAGTACCGGGACAGGGAAATACGAGCAGTACTTC.

J is TRBJ2-7 and V is TRBV14, with D perhaps TRBD2 (6 bases). CDR3 length: 15 residues. V lost 0 bases and J lost 5, with 14 bases in between. The germline V gene encodes CDR1 SGHDN and CDR2 FVKESK. The CDR3 loop reads CASSQDREVNHEQYF. The CDR3, as DNA: TGTGCCAGCAGCCAAGACAGGGAGGTTAACCACGAGCAGTACTTC.

This chain links TRBV5-4 with TRBJ2-1; 7 nucleotides line up with TRBD2. Germline V gives CDR1 SGHNT, CDR2 YYREEE (reference sequence). This CDR3 is built from 15 residues. Losses at the gene ends were 0 bases for V and 5 bases for J; bases not matched to a gene: 5. The CDR3 nucleotides are TGTGCCAGCAGCTTGGGACTAGCCGTTAACAATGAGCAGTTCTTC. Translated, it gives CASSLGLAVNNEQFF.

This rearrangement joins TRBV7-3 to TRBJ2-7; no firm D call. CDR3 length: 12 residues. In germline, CDR1 is SGHTA, CDR2 FQGTGA. Trimming took off 5 bases at V and 7 bases at J, with 12 bases between the two ends. CDR3 region: CASSNYPGEQYF. The DNA for the CDR3 is TGTGCCAGCAGCAACTACCCCGGGGAGCAGTACTTC.

This clone appeared once. The rearrangement uses TRBV5-5 and TRBJ2-1, with 12 bases matching TRBD2. CDR3 size: 15 residues. The germline V gene has CDR1 SGHKS and CDR2 YYEKEE (reference sequence). The J segment lost 5 bases and the V segment lost 4 bases, leaving 4 bases of the junction unmatched. The CDR3, as DNA: TGTGCCAGCAGCGAGGGACTAGCGGGCCACAATGAGCAGTTCTTC. The encoded protein is CASSEGLAGHNEQFF.